Included here is one T cell receptor beta chain sequence, with context. Its specificity is not known. This sample stems from a study of cytomegalovirus exposure and HLA in healthy donors. Some clones are missing from TCRdb's copy, which holds only in-frame ones; the method was immunoSEQ multiplex PCR. The top ten hold less than 5.5% of the sample, which has over 120,000 clones, about nine tenths seen once. Study-level results: Despite most TCR sequences being rare, some public TCRs occurred in many donors. Confirmation in vitro established that a few CMV-associated chains were specific for CMV antigens.

The CDR3 has 13 residues. Germline V lookup: CDR1 MNHEY, CDR2 SVGAGI. V lost 4 bases and J lost 4, with 10 bases in between. The receptor comes from a man in his late teens or twenties in good health and CMV-seropositive. V usage is TRBV6-5 and J usage is TRBJ1-2, with D perhaps matching TRBD1 (5 bases). Material: PBMCs. This CDR3 is CASSSSRGYGYTF. CDR3 coding DNA: TGTGCCAGCAGTTCCTCTAGGGGCTATGGCTACACCTTC.